This TCR beta chain derives from a study of OX40 agonist ivuxolimab in advanced cancers. Study background: Prior anti-PD-1, anti-PD-L1 or anti-CTLA-4 therapy did not bar entry, and 40% to 45% had some. Three patients responded partially, comprising one with hepatocellular carcinoma and two with cutaneous melanoma. General observations from the study: Among the lowest levels of clonal expansion were found in partial responders at 0.1-3.0 mg/kg. CD4+ and CD8+ blood T cells expanded clonally by week 6 at 0.1 to 3.0 mg/kg.

Profiling relied on immunoSEQ multiplex PCR, and the TCRdb table lists in-frame clones only, not all of them. Among 55,000 to 80,000 clones, 80% to 90% were seen once, and the ten largest hold around 10%. This CDR3 spans 14 amino acids. Germline CDR1 SGHRS, CDR2 YFSETQ. As to this clone: Its antigen is still unknown.

The source is an adult with an advanced solid tumor such as melanoma, head and neck, liver or kidney cancer. The sample was CD4+ or CD8+ T cells sorted from blood, taken in a trial of the OX40 agonist ivuxolimab. The V gene is TRBV5-1, the J gene TRBJ2-5, with TRBD2 identical over 8 bases. The J call may be in error: the DNA end matches TRBJ2-7 better. In DNA, the CDR3 is TGCGCCAGCAGCCCCGGGGGGGGGTTCCCCGAGCAGTACTTC. It encodes CASSPGGGFPEQYF.